The 22 T cell receptor beta chains presented below share a single source sample, sequenced in a study of cytomegalovirus exposure and HLA in healthy donors. 60 Vbeta and 13 Jbeta primers were used in PCR. Assay used: immunoSEQ multiplex PCR; TCRdb lists only in-frame clones, some missing. The repertoire consists of 85,000 to 120,000 clones, with under 80% occurring once and the leading ten covering roughly 6%. Sample: PBMCs. These receptors originate from a woman aged 45-59 years in good health and CMV-seropositive.

This clone has only one observation. The chain links TRBV5-1 to TRBJ2-1, with D perhaps TRBD1 (5 bases). CDR3 size: 15 residues. Trimming removed 0 bases from V and 4 bases from J, with 11 bases in between. Germline values: CDR1 SGHRS, CDR2 YFSETQ. CDR3 nucleotide sequence: TGCGCCAGCAGCTTGGCCAGGGTGGAGTACAATGAGCAGTTCTTC. It specifies CASSLARVEYNEQFF.

The chain employs TRBV5-1 and TRBJ1-1, with D uncertain. Germline CDR1 and CDR2: SGHRS and YFSETQ. CDR3 length: 14 residues. Between the trimmed V and J ends, which lost 5 bases and 4 bases, there was a span of 15 bases. DNA for the CDR3: TGCGCCAGCAGGCAGGCTTATTTCTCCACTGAAGCTTTCTTT. Its protein product is CASRQAYFSTEAFF.

This chain joins TRBV28 and TRBJ1-2, with D possibly TRBD1 on 6 matching bases. The CDR3 runs to 11 residues. Germline lookup yields CDR1 MDHEN and CDR2 SYDVKM. Deletions cut 6 bases from V and 8 bases from J, with 10 bases between. The CDR3 coding sequence is TGTGCCAGCAGGGGACAACGGGGCTACACCTTC. This encodes CASRGQRGYTF.

The chain has TRBV5-8 and TRBJ1-5; possibly TRBD1 for D (5 bases). The germline V gene encodes CDR1 SGHTS and CDR2 YDEGEE. The germline V and J ends were trimmed by 3 bases and 2 bases, with 24 bases remaining between them. CDR3 length: 19 amino acids. Here the CDR3 reads CASSSRLEGMVAGNQPQHF. The CDR3 DNA reads as TGTGCCAGCAGCTCTCGGCTAGAGGGGATGGTAGCGGGCAATCAGCCCCAGCATTTT. Supplemented by reference TRBV5-8 and TRBJ1-5, the full variable domain reads EAGVTQSPTHLIKTRGQQATLRCSPISGHTSVYWYQQALGLGLQFLLWYDEGEERNRGNFPPRFSGRQFPNYSSELNVNALELEDSALYLCASSSRLEGMVAGNQPQHFGDGTRLSIL.

This clone is termed medium-sized. The rearrangement joins TRBV7-9 to TRBJ1-6, with D perhaps TRBD1 (6 bases). V was pared by 6 bases and J by 7 bases, with 16 bases between. The CDR3 loop spans 15 amino acids. Germline CDR1 reads SEHNR; CDR2 reads FQNEAQ (reference sequence). The CDR3 nucleotides are TGTGCCAGCAGGCACGGAGGGGGGGGAAATTCACCCCTCCACTTT. Its translation is CASRHGGGGNSPLHF.

V gene TRBV5-6 combines with J gene TRBJ2-2; tentative D call: TRBD1 (5 bases). The CDR3 has 15 amino acids. Deletions cut 6 bases from V and 0 bases from J, with 12 bases between. Germline CDR1 SGHDT, CDR2 YYEEEE. CDR3 protein: CASIMWTPNTGELFF. CDR3 in DNA: TGTGCCAGCATCATGTGGACACCGAACACCGGGGAGCTGTTTTTT.

This clone was picked up a small number of times. The chain links TRBV28 to TRBJ1-1, with unresolved D. Trimming took off 5 bases at V and 2 bases at J, with 6 bases between the two ends. Looked up from germline, CDR1 is MDHEN and CDR2 is SYDVKM. There are 12 residues in the CDR3. CDR3 loop: CASSEVNTEAFF. As DNA, the CDR3 is TGTGCCAGCAGTGAGGTTAACACTGAAGCTTTCTTT. Full variable domain (outside the CDR3, taken from reference TRBV28 and TRBJ1-1): DVKVTQSSRYLVKRTGEKVFLECVQDMDHENMFWYRQDPGLGLRLIYFSYDVKMKEKGDIPEGYSVSREKKERFSLILESASTNQTSMYLCASSEVNTEAFFGQGTRLTVV.

V and J are TRBV29-1 and TRBJ2-1, with D maybe TRBD1 (5 bases). Germline V gene data show CDR1 as SQVTM and CDR2 as ANQGSEA. V lost 5 bases to trimming and J lost 9 bases, with 20 bases between them. This CDR3 has 14 amino acids. The CDR3 loop reads CSVRSEWGRVEQFF. The CDR3 bases are TGCAGCGTTCGGAGCGAATGGGGCAGGGTTGAGCAGTTCTTC.

V usage is TRBV5-1 and J usage is TRBJ2-2, with TRBD2 as a possible D gene (5 bases). V shed 1 base and J shed 2 bases, with 15 bases lying between them. The V gene's germline CDR1 is SGHRS and CDR2 YFSETQ. CDR3 length: 17 residues. CDR3 sequence: CASSLFRFEGNTGELFF. The CDR3 region has the DNA TGCGCCAGCAGCTTGTTCAGATTTGAGGGAAACACCGGGGAGCTGTTTTTT.

J is TRBJ1-2 and V is TRBV5-5, with TRBD1 matching over 9 bases. The CDR3 is made up of 14 amino acids. Losses at the gene ends were 1 base for V and 7 bases for J; bases not matched to a gene: 5. Germline assignment: CDR1 SGHKS and CDR2 YYEKEE (reference sequence). CDR3 DNA sequence: TGTGCCAGCAGCTTGACAGGGGGCGCGGTTGGCTACACCTTC. Translated, it gives CASSLTGGAVGYTF.

The V call is TRBV6-1, the J call TRBJ1-6, with D tentatively TRBD1 (6 bases). Trimming left V 5 bases short and J 5 bases short, with 13 bases between. The CDR3 sequence is 15 residues long. CDR1 and CDR2 (germline): MNHNS, SASEGT. CDR3 coding DNA: TGTGCCAGCAGTTGGACAGACGTTAATAATTCACCCCTCCACTTT. This gives the protein CASSWTDVNNSPLHF.

This clone was recorded a few times. The rearrangement joins TRBV19 to TRBJ1-3; D gene uncertain. The germline V and J ends were trimmed by 1 base and 0 bases, with 10 bases remaining between them. From germline, CDR1 is LNHDA and CDR2 SQIVND (reference sequence). The length of the CDR3 is 16 residues. In DNA, the CDR3 is TGTGCCAGTAGTATAGCCGGACTGAGCTCTGGAAACACCATATATTTT. It specifies CASSIAGLSSGNTIYF.

J is TRBJ2-1 and V is TRBV15; 11 bases are a match to TRBD2. Germline CDR1 and CDR2: LNHNV and YYDKDF (reference sequence). CDR3 length: 16 residues. Unmatched junction bases numbered 7, after V lost 0 bases and J lost 9 bases. This CDR3 is CATSRDRLAGGGEQFF. CDR3 sequence (DNA): TGTGCCACCAGCAGAGATAGGTTAGCGGGGGGGGGTGAGCAGTTCTTC.

This clone came up a few times. The chain joins TRBV7-9 to TRBJ1-3, with TRBD1 identical over 9 bases. CDR1 is SEHNR, CDR2 FQNEAQ, per germline (reference sequence). The V segment lost 5 bases and the J segment 8 bases; nucleotides outside the gene matches: 10. This CDR3 has 15 amino acids. CDR3 bases: TGTGCCAGCAGCCCCCGGGACAGGGCTGGGGACACCATATATTTT. It translates to CASSPRDRAGDTIYF.

Only a few counts were recorded for this clone. The chain joins TRBV11-2 to TRBJ2-1; 15 bases match TRBD2. J gave up 8 bases and V 7 bases, and 15 bases lay outside the gene matches. Germline values: CDR1 SGHAT, CDR2 FQNNGV. This CDR3 has 18 amino acids. This CDR3 is CASTWTSGGDQASDEQFF. In nucleotides, the CDR3 is TGTGCCAGCACATGGACTAGCGGGGGGGACCAGGCCAGCGATGAGCAGTTCTTC.

CDR3 loop: CASSIMGTGEKLFF. Here the CDR3 DNA reads TGTGCCAGTAGTATCATGGGGACAGGAGAAAAACTGTTTTTT. The genes are TRBV19 and TRBJ1-4, with 8 bases that match TRBD1. V trimming: 3 bases; J trimming: 8 bases; junction bases outside the gene matches: 5. CDR1 is LNHDA and CDR2 is SQIVND in the germline V gene (reference sequence). The CDR3 is made up of 14 amino acids.

The rearrangement joins TRBV30 to TRBJ2-1; 9 positions agree with TRBD2. Trimming removed 5 bases from V and 9 bases from J; junction bases left unmatched: 8. The germline CDR1 and CDR2 sequences are GTSNPN and SVGIG (reference sequence). CDR3 length: 13 residues. This chain's CDR3 is CAWAGTSSGEQFF. DNA of the CDR3: TGTGCCTGGGCCGGGACTAGCTCAGGTGAGCAGTTCTTC.

The rearrangement uses TRBV19 and TRBJ2-3, with TRBD1 matching 10 bases. The CDR3 spans 15 residues. Germline V gene lookup returns CDR1 LNHDA and CDR2 SQIVND (reference sequence). The junction had 7 bases not matched to a gene; V was cut back by 5 bases and J by 5 bases. The DNA for the CDR3 is TGTGCCAGTAGTCCGGGGACAGGGGTTGTAGATACGCAGTATTTT. Its protein product is CASSPGTGVVDTQYF.

This clone was seen a handful of times. The genes are TRBV5-1 and TRBJ1-1, with D perhaps TRBD1 (5 bases). V dropped 0 bases and J dropped 6 bases, with 9 bases sitting between them. This CDR3 spans 13 amino acids. Per germline, CDR1 SGHRS and CDR2 YFSETQ. CDR3 DNA sequence: TGCGCCAGCAGCTTGGACAGGTTCGCTGAAGCTTTCTTT. It is translated as CASSLDRFAEAFF.

This clone was counted between two and nine times. This chain joins TRBV19 and TRBJ1-3, with no clear D. Germline V gene lookup returns CDR1 LNHDA and CDR2 SQIVND (reference sequence). The CDR3 extends over 15 amino acids. V was trimmed by 4 bases and J by 2 bases, leaving 12 bases between them. The CDR3 DNA reads as TGTGCCAGTAGTACCCACCGCGGGGCTGGAAACACCATATATTTT. Translating it yields CASSTHRGAGNTIYF.

The table lists this clone with a count of one. The chain is built from TRBV15 and TRBJ1-2; D is uncertain. The V gene lost 1 base and the J gene lost 2 bases, with 11 bases spanning the gap. CDR1 is LNHNV and CDR2 is YYDKDF in the germline V gene (reference sequence). This CDR3 is built from 15 residues. The CDR3 bases are TGTGCCACCAGCAGAGGCGGGCACCAGAACTATGGCTACACCTTC. It encodes CATSRGGHQNYGYTF.

The J gene is TRBJ1-5, the V gene TRBV11-2, with D possibly being TRBD1 (5 bases). Germline CDR1 is SGHAT and CDR2 is FQNNGV. This CDR3 comprises 15 residues. Trimming took 1 base from V and 2 from J, leaving 9 bases between them. The CDR3 loop reads CASSLGGAGNQPQHF. The CDR3 DNA sequence: TGTGCCAGCAGCTTAGGGGGCGCGGGCAATCAGCCCCAGCATTTT.